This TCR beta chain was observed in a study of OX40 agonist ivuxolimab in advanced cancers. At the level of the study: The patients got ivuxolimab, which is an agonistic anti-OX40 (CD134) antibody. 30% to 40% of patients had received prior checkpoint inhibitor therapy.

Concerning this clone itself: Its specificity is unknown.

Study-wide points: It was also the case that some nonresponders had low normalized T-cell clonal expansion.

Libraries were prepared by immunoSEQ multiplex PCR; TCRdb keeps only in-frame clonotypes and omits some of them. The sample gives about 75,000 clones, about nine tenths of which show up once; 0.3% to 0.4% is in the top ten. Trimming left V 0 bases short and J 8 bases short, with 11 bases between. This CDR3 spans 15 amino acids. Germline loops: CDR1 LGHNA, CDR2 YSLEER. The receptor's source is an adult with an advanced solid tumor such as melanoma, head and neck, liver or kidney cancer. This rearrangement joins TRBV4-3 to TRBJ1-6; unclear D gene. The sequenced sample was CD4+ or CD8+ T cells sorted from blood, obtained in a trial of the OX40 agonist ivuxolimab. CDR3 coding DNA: TGCGCCAGCAGCCAAGATATCAGTACGGATTCACCCCTCCACTTT. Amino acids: CASSQDISTDSPLHF.